This T cell receptor (beta chain) stems from a study of post-analysis software for immune sequencing data (dated by TCRdb to 2014 to 2015). For the wider study: Relapsing-remitting, secondary progressive and progressive-relapsing multiple sclerosis were recorded as disease courses, and subtype annotation was lacking for some patients. A subset of samples was prepared in parallel using single-end sample barcoding, then pooled and co-amplified after Illumina adapter ligation. The patient repertoires were compared against some twelve previously published healthy control repertoires obtained from donors aged about 6 to 28 years.

The investigation overall reported the following: Direct clustering with F measure revealed strong co-clustering of samples prepared in the same batch, which led to a batch-effect correction. Patients showed significantly higher frequencies than controls for roughly 5 TRBV segments, among them TRBV5-6, TRBV5-1 and TRBV20-1. Normalized Chao1 diversity was significantly lower in multiple sclerosis patients than controls, suggesting substantial peripheral T-cell clonal expansion. The control group was slightly older than the multiple sclerosis patient group.

Receptors were amplified or captured by PCR. Sequencing was performed on an Illumina HiSeq 2500. To reduce PCR and sequencing biases, unique molecular identifiers were built into the TCR beta cDNA libraries. Every 1 to 10 million input T cells yielded 500,000 or so cDNA molecules, meaning each molecule approximated one T cell. The same protocol used for the earlier healthy control dataset was applied to prepare and sequence the patient libraries. Samples belonging to the same batch were prepared together, multiplexed and sequenced on a shared HiSeq lane. The paper's processing steps were these. Raw barcoded reads were processed with MIGEC, discarding single-read molecular identifier groups before consensus assembly and CDR3 extraction. Clonotype tables were post-analysed with VDJtools, and diversity was normalized by down-sampling all datasets to the smallest sample size. Repertoire overlap clustering matched CDR3 amino acid but not nucleotide sequences to correct batch-related cross-sample contamination. Through fastp at Q25 and MiXCR, TCRdb rebuilt clones from the public reads, retaining in-frame beta chains. Every entry covers one CDR3 protein and lists the most common genes and DNA from its rows. TCRdb, not the authors, supplied the V and J calls. The sample table contains some 800,000 distinct CDR3 sequences; only one count was recorded for roughly 50% of them. The ten largest account for approximately 5% of the sample.

TCR beta repertoires were profiled from peripheral blood of 13 young patients with multiple sclerosis to demonstrate the VDJtools post-analysis software. Multiple sclerosis patients were children and adolescents aged roughly 6 to 15 years. Turning to this clonotype: The target of this receptor is not known. No quality values exist for individual bases; no much larger clone is one base distant.

The CDR3 goes from the cysteine to the phenylalanine over 13 residues. Only the CDR3 DNA stays, 39 bases, in frame from base 1. The germline V gene (reference sequence) yields LNHNV for CDR1 and YYDKDF for CDR2. V is cut back by 6 bases and J by 8 bases, with 5 bases in the junction unmatched. What was sequenced was blood. This clonotype originated in a girl under 18 with multiple sclerosis. The rearrangement combines TRBV15 with TRBJ2-3; TRBD1 fits 10 bases in the junction. In nucleotide form, the sequence is TGTGCCACCAGGGGACAGGGGTATGGTACGCAGTATTTT. Its translation reads: CATRGQGYGTQYF.